This TCR beta chain was sequenced during a study of response to subunit inactivated influenza vaccine. General study findings and limits: It was suggested by the authors that few new T cells are recruited by each seasonal influenza vaccination.

MiXCR, applied by TCRdb to the RT-PCR reads, yields one record per CDR3 protein. This repertoire shows hundreds of thousands of distinct CDR3 sequences, approximately 18% found once; its top ten account for approximately 10%. Turning to this clonotype: No antigen is known for it.

V was trimmed by 5 bases and J by 3 bases, leaving 15 bases between them. The CDR3 runs to 15 residues. Germline assignment: CDR1 SGHTA and CDR2 FQGNSA. The chain carries TRBV7-2 and TRBJ2-3; the D gene is possibly TRBD1 (6 bases). This receptor was identified in a man aged 45-65 years who received an inactivated influenza vaccine. The sequencing here drew on PBMCs from blood, taken roughly 5 days after vaccination. CDR3: CASSATGSRTDTQYF. In nucleotides, the CDR3 is TGTGCCAGCAGCGCAACAGGGAGTAGGACAGATACGCAGTATTTT. The full variable domain, in which reference TRBV7-2 and TRBJ2-3 provide the parts outside the CDR3, is GAGVSQSPSNKVTEKGKDVELRCDPISGHTALYWYRQSLGQGLEFLIYFQGNSAPDKSGLPSDRFSAERTGGSVSTLTIQRTQQEDSAVYLCASSATGSRTDTQYFGPGTRLTVL.